Presented here are 7 T cell receptor beta chains from one specimen sequenced in a study of shared clonotypes between healthy human individuals. TCRdb's copy holds only in-frame clones and misses some; the assay was immunoSEQ multiplex PCR. The sample lists about 1 million clones; 65% to 80% were seen once. Sequenced sample: memory CD4+ T cells sorted from blood. This sample's subset: CD45RA-negative fraction. Receptors originate from a man younger than 35 in good health.

This clone was picked up many times. The V call is TRBV2, the J call TRBJ2-1; no firm D call. Deletions cut 1 base from V and 2 bases from J, with 6 bases between. The germline gives CDR1 SNHLY, CDR2 FYNNEI. The CDR3 has 14 residues. The CDR3 sequence is CASSEGPPYNEQFF. In DNA form, the CDR3 reads TGTGCCAGCAGTGAAGGGCCCCCCTACAATGAGCAGTTCTTC.

The chain uses TRBV6-1 and TRBJ2-6, with TRBD1 matching 10 bases. From germline, CDR1 is MNHNS and CDR2 SASEGT. V lost 0 bases and J lost 1; bases outside the gene matches: 6. This CDR3 comprises 19 residues. The CDR3 DNA reads as TGTGCCAGCAGTGAAGCGGGTGGACAGGGGGTTTCTGGGGCCAACGTCCTGACTTTC. Its translation: CASSEAGGQGVSGANVLTF.

This clone qualifies as medium-sized. V and J are TRBV6-6 and TRBJ2-2; 9 bases are a match to TRBD1. V trimming: 2 bases; J trimming: 5 bases; junction bases outside the gene matches: 3. This CDR3 has 15 residues. Germline CDR1 is MNHNY and CDR2 is SVGAGI (reference sequence). CDR3 coding DNA: TGTGCCAGCAGTTACCGGACAGGGGAGACCGGGGAGCTGTTTTTT. Its protein is CASSYRTGETGELFF.

With regard to this clone: The limits of the CDR3 on the DNA are not certain, so only TCRdb's listed CDR3 is given. The chain has TRBV11-2 and TRBJ2-2; the table's TRBD2 call for D was not verified on the DNA. Counting both end residues, the CDR3 totals 14 amino acids. Germline-derived CDR1 and CDR2 are SGHAT and FQNNGV. The CDR3 loop is CASSTSANTGELFF.

This clone has a handful of counts. The chain uses TRBV5-5 and TRBJ1-5; 10 bases map to TRBD1. The germline gives CDR1 SGHKS, CDR2 YYEKEE (reference sequence). Germline trimming cut 3 bases from V and 4 bases from J; bases unmatched to any gene: 7. The CDR3 spans 16 residues. DNA for the CDR3: TGTGCCAGCAGCTGGACAGGGGGGGCTCTAAATCAGCCCCAGCATTTT. This encodes CASSWTGGALNQPQHF.

The chain has TRBV4-3 and TRBJ2-1, with TRBD2 matching 9 bases. The V and J ends lost 1 base and 6 bases, in that order; junction bases with no gene match: 4. CDR1 and CDR2 (germline): LGHNA, YSLEER. The CDR3 loop spans 15 amino acids. The CDR3 reads CASSQGVAGVNEQFF. The CDR3 nucleotides read TGCGCCAGCAGCCAAGGGGTAGCGGGAGTCAATGAGCAGTTCTTC.

The chain joins TRBV28 to TRBJ2-3; D call uncertain. The CDR3 is 16 residues long. V was clipped by 2 bases and J by 0 bases, with 12 bases between them. Germline-derived CDR1 and CDR2 are MDHEN and SYDVKM. CDR3 protein: CASSLSGGFSTDTQYF. The CDR3 coding sequence is TGTGCCAGCAGTTTAAGTGGCGGATTTAGCACAGATACGCAGTATTTT.